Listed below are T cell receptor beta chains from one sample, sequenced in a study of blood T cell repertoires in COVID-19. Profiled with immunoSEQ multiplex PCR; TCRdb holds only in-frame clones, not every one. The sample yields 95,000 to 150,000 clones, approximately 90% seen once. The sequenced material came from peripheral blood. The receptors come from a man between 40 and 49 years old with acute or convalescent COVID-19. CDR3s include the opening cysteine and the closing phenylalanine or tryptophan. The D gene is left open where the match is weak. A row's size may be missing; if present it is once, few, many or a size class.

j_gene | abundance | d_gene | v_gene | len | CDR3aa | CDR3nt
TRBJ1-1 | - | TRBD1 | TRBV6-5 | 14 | CASNTRPEGAEAFF | TGTGCCAGCAACACGAGACCCGAGGGGGCAGAAGCTTTCTTT
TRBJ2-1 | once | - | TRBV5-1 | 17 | CASSLGSSVSGYNEQFF | TGCGCCAGCAGCTTGGGGTCTAGCGTGAGTGGCTACAATGAGCAGTTCTTC
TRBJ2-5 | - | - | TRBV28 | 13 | CASSLDNRETQYF | TGTGCCAGCAGTTTAGATAACAGAGAGACCCAGTACTTC
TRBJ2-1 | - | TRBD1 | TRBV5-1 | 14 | CASSRDSTYNEQFF | TGCGCCAGCAGCCGGGACAGCACCTACAATGAGCAGTTCTTC
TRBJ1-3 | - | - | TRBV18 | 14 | CASSPPHFGNTIYF | TGTGCCAGCTCACCACCTCATTTTGGAAACACCATATATTTT
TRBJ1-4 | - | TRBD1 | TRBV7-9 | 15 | CASSSDRANNEKLFF | TGTGCCAGCAGCTCGGACAGGGCAAATAATGAAAAACTGTTTTTT
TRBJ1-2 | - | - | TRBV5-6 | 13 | CASTVDFNYGYTF | TGTGCCAGCACCGTAGATTTTAACTATGGCTACACCTTC
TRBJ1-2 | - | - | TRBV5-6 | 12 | CASSAAGYGYTF | TGTGCCAGCAGCGCGGCGGGCTATGGCTACACCTTC
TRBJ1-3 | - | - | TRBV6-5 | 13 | CASSRGPGNTIYF | TGTGCCAGCAGCAGGGGACCTGGAAACACCATATATTTT
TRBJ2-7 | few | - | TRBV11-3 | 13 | CASSLSSVSEQYF | TGTGCCAGCAGCTTATCATCGGTTTCCGAGCAGTACTTC
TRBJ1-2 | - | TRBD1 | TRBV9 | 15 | CASQALDRSFDGYTF | TGTGCCAGTCAAGCCCTGGACAGGAGCTTCGATGGCTACACCTTC
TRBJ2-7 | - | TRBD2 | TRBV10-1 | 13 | CASSELAGDEQYF | TGCGCCAGCAGTGAGTTAGCGGGAGATGAGCAGTACTTC
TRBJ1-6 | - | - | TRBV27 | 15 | CASSLEGLSNSPLHF | TGTGCCAGCAGTTTAGAGGGCTTAAGCAATTCACCCCTCCACTTT
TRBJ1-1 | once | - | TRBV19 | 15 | CASSNAFSGRTEAFF | TGTGCCAGTAGTAATGCATTTTCAGGGCGCACTGAAGCTTTCTTT
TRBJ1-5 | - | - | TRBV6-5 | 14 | CASSLTLENQPQHF | TGTGCCAGCAGTCTCACCCTAGAAAATCAGCCCCAGCATTTT
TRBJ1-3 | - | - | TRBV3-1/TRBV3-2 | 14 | CASSQDTSGNTIYF | TGTGCCAGCAGCCAAGATACAAGTGGAAACACCATATATTTT
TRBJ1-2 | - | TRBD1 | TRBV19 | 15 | CATSGTGATNYGYTF | TGTGCCACATCCGGGACAGGGGCCACTAACTATGGCTACACCTTC
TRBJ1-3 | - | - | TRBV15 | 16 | CATSRDPGVTGNTIYF | TGTGCCACCAGCAGAGATCCGGGGGTTACCGGAAACACCATATATTTT
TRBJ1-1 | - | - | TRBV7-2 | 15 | CASSVPQEMNTEAFF | TGTGCCAGCAGCGTTCCACAGGAGATGAACACTGAAGCTTTCTTT
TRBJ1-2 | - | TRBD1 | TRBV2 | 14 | CASSEGTGAVGYTF | TGTGCCAGCAGTGAAGGGACAGGGGCTGTTGGCTACACCTTC
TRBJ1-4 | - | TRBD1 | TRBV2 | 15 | CASSSLQGAGEKLFF | TGTGCCAGCAGTTCTTTACAGGGGGCGGGTGAAAAACTGTTTTTT
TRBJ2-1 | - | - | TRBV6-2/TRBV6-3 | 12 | CASSSTYNEQFF | TGTGCCAGCAGTTCCACCTACAATGAGCAGTTCTTC
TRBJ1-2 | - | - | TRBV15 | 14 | CATSTGERNYGYTF | TGTGCCACCAGCACGGGTGAAAGGAACTATGGCTACACCTTC
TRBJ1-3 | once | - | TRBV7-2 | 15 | CASSLVGGTGNTIYF | TGTGCCAGCAGCTTAGTAGGCGGAACTGGAAACACCATATATTTT
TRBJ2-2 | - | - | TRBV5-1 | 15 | CASSLTTVNTGELFF | TGCGCCAGCAGCTTGACGACAGTGAACACCGGGGAGCTGTTTTTT
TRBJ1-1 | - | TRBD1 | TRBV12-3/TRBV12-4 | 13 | CASKTGGSTEAFF | TGTGCCAGCAAGACAGGGGGGAGCACTGAAGCTTTCTTT
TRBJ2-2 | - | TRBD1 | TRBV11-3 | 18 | CASSDPSGTGKGTGELFF | TGTGCCAGCAGCGACCCTTCCGGGACAGGAAAGGGCACCGGGGAGCTGTTTTTT
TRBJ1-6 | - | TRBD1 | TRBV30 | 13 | CAWGRDSNSPLHF | TGTGCCTGGGGGCGGGACAGTAATTCACCCCTCCACTTT
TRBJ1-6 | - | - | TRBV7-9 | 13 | CASLAGDNSPLHF | TGTGCCAGCCTCGCAGGGGACAATTCACCCCTCCACTTT
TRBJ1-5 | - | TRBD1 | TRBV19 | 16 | CASSIVWEGGGQPQHF | TGTGCCAGTAGTATAGTCTGGGAAGGGGGCGGGCAGCCCCAGCATTTT
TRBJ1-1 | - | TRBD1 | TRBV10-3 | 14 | CAIRRDRGPTEAFF | TGTGCCATCAGGAGAGACAGGGGGCCCACTGAAGCTTTCTTT
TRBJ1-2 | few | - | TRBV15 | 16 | CATSRDLNPGAYGYTF | TGTGCCACCAGCAGAGATCTTAATCCGGGTGCCTATGGCTACACCTTC
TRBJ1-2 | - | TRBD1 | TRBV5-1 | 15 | CASSLVVGTGDGYTF | TGCGCCAGCAGCTTGGTGGTGGGGACAGGGGACGGCTACACCTTC
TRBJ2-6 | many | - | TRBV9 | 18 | CASSVEGHVSSGANVLTF | TGTGCCAGCAGCGTAGAGGGGCATGTCAGCTCTGGGGCCAACGTCCTGACTTTC
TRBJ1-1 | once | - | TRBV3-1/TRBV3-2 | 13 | CASSQDRWGQAFF | TGTGCCAGCAGCCAAGATCGGTGGGGGCAAGCTTTCTTT
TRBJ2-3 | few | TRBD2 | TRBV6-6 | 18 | CASSPGLAGAVTSDTQYF | TGTGCCAGCAGTCCGGGACTAGCGGGAGCCGTGACCTCCGATACGCAGTATTTT
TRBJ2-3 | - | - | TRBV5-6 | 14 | CASSLDQWTDTQYF | TGTGCCAGCAGCTTGGACCAGTGGACAGATACGCAGTATTTT
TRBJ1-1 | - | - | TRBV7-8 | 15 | CASSPRASMNTEAFF | TGTGCCAGCAGCCCACGGGCTAGCATGAACACTGAAGCTTTCTTT
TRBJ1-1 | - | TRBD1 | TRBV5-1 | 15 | CASSVSGTGGPEAFF | TGCGCCAGCAGCGTTTCCGGGACAGGGGGCCCTGAAGCTTTCTTT
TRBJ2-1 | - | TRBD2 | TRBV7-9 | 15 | CASSPGLAGFNEQFF | TGTGCCAGCAGCCCCGGACTAGCGGGCTTCAATGAGCAGTTCTTC
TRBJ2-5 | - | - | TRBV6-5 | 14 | CASRDSMYQETQYF | TGTGCCAGCAGGGACTCGATGTACCAAGAGACCCAGTACTTC
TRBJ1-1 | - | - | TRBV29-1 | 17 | CSVGTRRGALFNTEAFF | TGCAGCGTGGGGACCCGACGGGGGGCGCTCTTTAACACTGAAGCTTTCTTT
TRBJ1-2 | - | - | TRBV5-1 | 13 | CASSLSTGYGYTF | TGCGCCAGCAGCTTGTCCACAGGGTATGGCTACACCTTC
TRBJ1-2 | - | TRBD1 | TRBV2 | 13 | CASSERTGYGYTF | TGTGCCAGCAGTGAGCGGACAGGTTATGGCTACACCTTC
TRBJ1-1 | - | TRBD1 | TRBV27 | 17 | CASSLRQGAGWNTEAFF | TGTGCCAGCAGTTTACGGCAGGGGGCGGGATGGAACACTGAAGCTTTCTTT
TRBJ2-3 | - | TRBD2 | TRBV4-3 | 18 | CASSQDGGSGGRTDTQYF | TGCGCCAGCAGCCAAGACGGTGGAAGCGGGGGGAGGACAGATACGCAGTATTTT